Shown below are 27 T cell receptor beta chains from a single sample sequenced in a study of early T cells in non-severe SARS-CoV-2 infection (dated by TCRdb to the early 2020s). Libraries were built with 5' RACE. The sequencing machine was a NextSeq 500. In-frame beta chains were kept once TCRdb had trimmed the public reads at Q25 with fastp and called clones with MiXCR. Identical CDR3 proteins give one entry, which carries the most common genes and DNA. The sample contains some 97,000 distinct CDR3 sequences, around 10% of them found a single time. 4.7% of the sample comes from the top ten. Sequenced here: whole blood, sampled at baseline. Source of these receptors: an adult who was a healthcare worker with PCR-confirmed SARS-CoV-2 infection or an uninfected control (not recorded which).

This clonotype was seen many times. This rearrangement joins TRBV4-3 to TRBJ1-6; TRBD1 agrees at 7 bases. Unmatched junction bases numbered 6, after V lost 3 bases and J lost 7 bases. Germline V gene lookup returns CDR1 LGHNA and CDR2 YSLEER. This CDR3 region has 15 residues. CDR3 protein: CASSQGSGGNSPLHF. The CDR3 nucleotides are TGCGCCAGCAGCCAGGGGTCAGGGGGGAATTCACCCCTCCACTTT.

This chain links TRBV5-1 with TRBJ1-1; the D is unclear. Germline lookup yields CDR1 SGHRS and CDR2 YFSETQ. This CDR3 contains 13 residues. Trimming took 0 bases from V and 9 from J, leaving 12 bases between them. Here the CDR3 DNA reads TGCGCCAGCAGCTTGGGAGGTTCGGTTCAAGCTTTCTTT. This gives the protein CASSLGGSVQAFF.

In the case of this clonotype: Possible read error: a much larger clone is one base away. The J gene is TRBJ1-6, the V gene TRBV5-1; 11 bases align to TRBD1. Germline V gene data show CDR1 as SGHRS and CDR2 as YFSETQ. The CDR3 is 18 residues long. V trimming: 6 bases; J trimming: 2 bases; junction bases outside the gene matches: 10. In DNA, the CDR3 is TGCGCCAGCACCTCCGGACAGGGGGCAAGGACCTATAATTCACCCCTCCACTTT. This encodes CASTSGQGARTYNSPLHF.

A few counts support this clonotype. The chain joins TRBV29-1 to TRBJ1-2; 8 bases match TRBD1. Germline CDR1 SQVTM, CDR2 ANQGSEA. The CDR3 extends over 13 amino acids. V shed 0 bases, J shed 6 bases, and the junction held 3 bases outside the gene matches. The CDR3 sequence: CSVEDLTGDGYTF. In nucleotides, the CDR3 is TGCAGCGTTGAAGATTTGACAGGGGATGGCTACACCTTC.

The rearrangement links TRBV13 to TRBJ2-7; tentatively, D is TRBD1 or TRBD2 (6 bases each). Trimming cost V 5 bases and J 0 bases, with 17 bases left between them. This CDR3 comprises 16 residues. The V gene's germline CDR1 is PRHDT and CDR2 FYEKMQ (reference sequence). The CDR3 DNA sequence: TGTGCCAGCAGCCCTAACGGGGGCCTAGCCTCCTACGAGCAGTACTTC. This codes for CASSPNGGLASYEQYF.

The V gene is TRBV9, the J gene TRBJ2-3; D is perhaps TRBD2 (5 bases). Germline lookup yields CDR1 SGDLS and CDR2 YYNGEE. The ends were cut back, 6 bases at V and 2 bases at J, with 13 bases in the middle. The CDR3 is 14 residues long. This CDR3 is CASTLGGPTDTQYF. The CDR3 nucleotides are TGTGCCAGCACCCTAGGAGGACCCACAGATACGCAGTATTTT.

This clonotype was counted between two and nine times. The gene calls are TRBV15 and TRBJ2-1; 7 bases map to TRBD1. The CDR3 is 13 amino acids. The germline CDR1 and CDR2 sequences are LNHNV and YYDKDF (reference sequence). The V and J ends lost 8 bases and 3 bases, in that order; junction bases with no gene match: 4. The CDR3 DNA is TGTGCCACCTTAGGGGACAGCTACAATGAGCAGTTCTTC. It encodes CATLGDSYNEQFF.

This clonotype was detected a few times. The chain is built from TRBV6-1 and TRBJ2-3, with D perhaps TRBD2 (7 bases). Per germline, CDR1 MNHNS and CDR2 SASEGT. This CDR3 contains 15 residues. The V end was cut by 4 bases, the J end by 2 bases, with 13 bases between. CDR3 bases: TGTGCCAGCAGTGCGAAGGGGGGGCTCACAGATACGCAGTATTTT. Its translation is CASSAKGGLTDTQYF.

This clonotype came up a few times. J is TRBJ1-1 and V is TRBV6-2 or TRBV6-3; possible D gene TRBD1, 5 bases. The CDR3 covers 20 residues. With 2 bases removed from V and 0 bases from J, the gap between germline ends came to 25 bases. Germline CDR1 reads MNHEY; CDR2 reads SVGEGT. CDR3 bases: TGTGCCAGCAGTTACCCGATCGCCGGACCGGGACCTCCACTGAACACTGAAGCTTTCTTT. It codes for CASSYPIAGPGPPLNTEAFF.

This clonotype occurred many times. V gene TRBV27 combines with J gene TRBJ1-4, with a possible D match to TRBD1 (5 bases). In germline, CDR1 is MNHEY, CDR2 SMNVEV (reference sequence). Deletions cut 0 bases from V and 8 bases from J, with 10 bases between. This CDR3 contains 14 residues. In nucleotides, the CDR3 is TGTGCCAGCAGTTTATCGGGGCTAGGCGAAAAACTGTTTTTT. It specifies CASSLSGLGEKLFF.

The sample holds many counts of this clonotype. V gene TRBV5-5 combines with J gene TRBJ2-1; D may match TRBD1 or TRBD2 (5 bases each). V lost 4 bases, J lost 3 bases, and 11 bases lay in between. Germline CDR1 SGHKS, CDR2 YYEKEE (reference sequence). The CDR3 consists of 14 residues. CDR3 loop: CASSPGRIYNEQFF. The CDR3 DNA reads TGTGCCAGCAGCCCGGGACGGATCTACAATGAGCAGTTCTTC.

This clonotype appeared a few times. This chain connects TRBV3-1 to TRBJ2-1, with TRBD2 as a possible D gene (6 bases). Trimming removed 1 base at V and 5 bases at J, with 9 bases between. The germline CDR1 and CDR2 sequences are LGHDT and YNNKEL (reference sequence). The CDR3 contains 14 residues. CDR3 loop: CASSQGTSHNEQFF. The DNA for the CDR3 is TGTGCCAGCAGCCAAGGTACTAGCCACAATGAGCAGTTCTTC.

There are a few counts of this clonotype. This chain uses TRBV11-3 with TRBJ2-2; D not certain. Trimming removed 1 base from V and 0 bases from J, with 6 bases in between. This CDR3 is built from 15 residues. The V gene's germline CDR1 is SGHNT and CDR2 YENEEA. The CDR3, as DNA: TGTGCCAGCAGCTTAGGCCGGCCGAACACCGGGGAGCTGTTTTTT. Protein sequence: CASSLGRPNTGELFF.

A word on this clonotype: One end of the junction does not line up with germline, which may come from a read error. The chain is built from TRBV6-5 and TRBJ2-2, with 12 bases aligning to TRBD2. This CDR3 comprises 17 residues. Germline values: CDR1 MNHEY, CDR2 SVGAGI. CDR3 residues: CASSYLRLAGESGGLFF. Here the CDR3 DNA reads TGTGCCAGCAGTTACTTGAGACTAGCGGGAGAATCCGGGGGGCTGTTTTTT.

This clonotype has more than one count but fewer than ten. V usage is TRBV20-1 and J usage is TRBJ2-7; 8 nucleotides line up with TRBD1. The CDR3 covers 14 residues. In germline, CDR1 is DFQATT, CDR2 SNEGSKA (reference sequence). V trimming: 5 bases; J trimming: 2 bases; junction bases outside the gene matches: 8. The CDR3 loop is CSASGTGYPYEQYF. The CDR3 nucleotides read TGCAGTGCTTCCGGGACAGGCTATCCCTACGAGCAGTACTTC.

There are a few counts of this clonotype. The rearrangement uses TRBV19 and TRBJ1-5, with unresolved D. CDR3 length: 14 residues. The germline gives CDR1 LNHDA, CDR2 SQIVND (reference sequence). V was trimmed by 7 bases and J by 3 bases, leaving 13 bases between them. The DNA of the CDR3 is TGTGCCAGTACCTCGGGGAGGGACAATCAGCCCCAGCATTTT. It encodes CASTSGRDNQPQHF.

Remarks on this clonotype: A much more abundant neighbour one base away suggests this may be a read error. The V call is TRBV7-9, the J call TRBJ2-3, with 7 bases matching TRBD2. The CDR3 extends over 16 amino acids. The V and J ends lost 1 base and 5 bases, in that order; junction bases with no gene match: 9. Germline V lookup: CDR1 SEHNR, CDR2 FQNEAQ (reference sequence). The CDR3 protein is CASSLGWAGEIDTQYF. CDR3 bases: TGTGCCAGCAGCTTAGGCTGGGCGGGGGAGATAGATACGCAGTATTTT.

V gene TRBV27 combines with J gene TRBJ1-2; D is unclear. Trimming took off 3 bases at V and 4 bases at J, with 9 bases between the two ends. Per germline, CDR1 MNHEY and CDR2 SMNVEV (reference sequence). The CDR3 is 13 amino acids. The CDR3 sequence is CASSFSGTYGYTF. The DNA of the CDR3 is TGTGCCAGCAGTTTTTCCGGAACCTATGGCTACACCTTC.

The rearrangement uses TRBV10-3 and TRBJ2-1, with 7 positions matching TRBD1. Germline CDR1 and CDR2: ENHRY and SYGVKD. CDR3 length: 12 amino acids. Unmatched junction bases numbered 4, after V lost 6 bases and J lost 8 bases. CDR3 DNA sequence: TGTGCCATCAGCGTCCAGGGGGATGAGCAGTTCTTC. Its protein is CAISVQGDEQFF.

In its sample, this clonotype was seen a few times. The chain links TRBV20-1 to TRBJ2-1, with a tentative D call TRBD2 (6 bases). Germline CDR1 DFQATT, CDR2 SNEGSKA (reference sequence). V lost 0 bases to trimming and J lost 0 bases, with 15 bases between them. The CDR3 extends over 17 amino acids. DNA of the CDR3: TGCAGTGCTAGAGATGACGGGAGAGCAAACTCCTACAATGAGCAGTTCTTC. Protein sequence: CSARDDGRANSYNEQFF.

The chain recombines TRBV7-9 with TRBJ2-3; a weak D match, TRBD2 (6 bases). The CDR3 spans 15 residues. Germline values: CDR1 SEHNR, CDR2 FQNEAQ (reference sequence). With 5 bases removed from V and 0 bases from J, the gap between germline ends came to 12 bases. The CDR3 region is CASSGTSGSTDTQYF. CDR3 coding DNA: TGTGCCAGCAGCGGGACTTCAGGCAGCACAGATACGCAGTATTTT.

Regarding this clonotype: This may come from a read error, since a much larger clone is one base off. This sequence joins TRBV28 and TRBJ1-4; D ambiguous. This CDR3 comprises 14 residues. CDR1 and CDR2 (germline): MDHEN, SYDVKM. The CDR3 nucleotides read TGTGCCAGCAGCCCAGTGACAACTAATGAAAAACTGATTTTT. Translated, it gives CASSPVTTNEKLIF. The full variable domain, rest sourced from reference TRBV28 and TRBJ1-4, is DVKVTQSSRYLVKRTGEKVFLECVQDMDHENMFWYRQDPGLGLRLIYFSYDVKMKEKGDIPEGYSVSREKKERFSLILESASTNQTSMYLCASSPVTTNEKLIFGSGTQLSVL.

V usage is TRBV6-5 and J usage is TRBJ1-6; D unresolved. This CDR3 has 15 residues. The V end lost 9 bases, the J end lost 0 bases, and 12 bases lay between the germline ends. CDR1 MNHEY and CDR2 SVGAGI come from the germline V gene. The DNA of the CDR3 is TGTGCCAGTAAGGAAACCGGCTCCTATAATTCACCCCTCCACTTT. It is translated as CASKETGSYNSPLHF.

This chain uses TRBV30 with TRBJ2-3; 13 nucleotides agree with TRBD2. CDR3 length equals 16 residues. Trimming took 1 base from V and 3 from J; bases not matched to a gene: 4. Germline V gene data show CDR1 as GTSNPN and CDR2 as SVGIG (reference sequence). The CDR3 protein is CAWSGGLAGQTDTQYF. CDR3 sequence (DNA): TGTGCCTGGAGTGGGGGACTAGCGGGACAGACAGATACGCAGTATTTT.

In this sample, this clonotype turned up many times. The V and J genes are TRBV5-6 and TRBJ2-5; weak D call: TRBD2 (6 bases). The CDR3 extends over 14 amino acids. From germline, CDR1 is SGHDT and CDR2 YYEEEE. The V gene lost 2 bases and the J gene lost 5 bases, with 13 bases spanning the gap. As DNA, the CDR3 is TGTGCCAGCAGCTTTAGCGGCTCCTGGGAGACCCAGTACTTC. This encodes CASSFSGSWETQYF.

This clonotype was counted many times. The chain combines TRBV6-2 or TRBV6-3 with TRBJ1-1; D perhaps matches TRBD1 (5 bases). Germline V CDR1 and CDR2: MNHEY, SVGEGT. Trimming removed 6 bases from V and 2 bases from J, with 16 bases in between. The CDR3 spans 15 residues. The CDR3 region is CASRRPTVGNTEAFF. Here the CDR3 DNA reads TGTGCCAGCAGAAGACCGACAGTAGGAAACACTGAAGCTTTCTTT.

This chain links TRBV20-1 with TRBJ2-3, with D perhaps TRBD2 (6 bases). Per germline, CDR1 DFQATT and CDR2 SNEGSKA (reference sequence). V shed 0 bases and J shed 5 bases, with 15 bases lying between them. The CDR3 has 15 residues. The DNA for the CDR3 is TGCAGTGCTAGAGATGGGACTGGGCTGGAAGATACGCAGTATTTT. This codes for CSARDGTGLEDTQYF.